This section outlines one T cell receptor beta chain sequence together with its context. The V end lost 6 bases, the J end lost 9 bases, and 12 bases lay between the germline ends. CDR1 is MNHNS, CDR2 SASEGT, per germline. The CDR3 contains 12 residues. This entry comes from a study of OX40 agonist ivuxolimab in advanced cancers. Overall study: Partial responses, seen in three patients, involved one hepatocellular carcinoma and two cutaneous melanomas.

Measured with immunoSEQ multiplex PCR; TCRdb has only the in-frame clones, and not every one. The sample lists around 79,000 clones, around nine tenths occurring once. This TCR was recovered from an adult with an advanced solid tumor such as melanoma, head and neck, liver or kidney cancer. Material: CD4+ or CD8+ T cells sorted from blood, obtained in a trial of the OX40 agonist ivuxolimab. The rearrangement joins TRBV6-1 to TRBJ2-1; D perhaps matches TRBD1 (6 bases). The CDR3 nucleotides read TGTGCCAGCAGGGGGCAGACAGGTGAGCAGTTCTTC. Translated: CASRGQTGEQFF.